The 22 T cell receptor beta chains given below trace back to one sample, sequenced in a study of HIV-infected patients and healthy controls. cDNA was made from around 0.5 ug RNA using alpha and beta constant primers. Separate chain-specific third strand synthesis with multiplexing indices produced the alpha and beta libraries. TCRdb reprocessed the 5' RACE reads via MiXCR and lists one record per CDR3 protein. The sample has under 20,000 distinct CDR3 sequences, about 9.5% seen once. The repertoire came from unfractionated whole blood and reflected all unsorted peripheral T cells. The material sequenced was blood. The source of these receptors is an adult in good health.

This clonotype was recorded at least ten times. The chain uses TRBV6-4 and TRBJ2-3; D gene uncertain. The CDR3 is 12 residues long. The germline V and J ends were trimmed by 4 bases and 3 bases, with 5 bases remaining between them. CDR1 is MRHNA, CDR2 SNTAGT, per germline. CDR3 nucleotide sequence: TGTGCCAGCAGTGTGGGGACAGATACGCAGTATTTT. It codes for CASSVGTDTQYF.

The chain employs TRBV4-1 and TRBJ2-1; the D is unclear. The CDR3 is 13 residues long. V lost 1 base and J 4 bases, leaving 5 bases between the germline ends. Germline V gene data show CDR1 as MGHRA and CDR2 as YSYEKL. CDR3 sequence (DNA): TGCGCCAGCAGCCAAGGGGGATACAATGAGCAGTTCTTC. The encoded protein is CASSQGGYNEQFF.

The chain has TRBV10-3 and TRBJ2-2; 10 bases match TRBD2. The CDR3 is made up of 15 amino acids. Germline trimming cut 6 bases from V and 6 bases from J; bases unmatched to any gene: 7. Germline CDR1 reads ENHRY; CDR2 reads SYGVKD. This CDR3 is CAIRAALAGAGELFF. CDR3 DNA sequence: TGTGCCATCAGGGCAGCTCTAGCGGGAGCCGGGGAGCTGTTTTTT.

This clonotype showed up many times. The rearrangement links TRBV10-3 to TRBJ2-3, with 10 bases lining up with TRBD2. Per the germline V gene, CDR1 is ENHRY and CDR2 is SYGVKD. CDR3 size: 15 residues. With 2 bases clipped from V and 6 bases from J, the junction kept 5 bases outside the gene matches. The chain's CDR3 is CAISEVLAGADTQYF. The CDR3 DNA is TGTGCCATCAGTGAGGTGCTAGCGGGAGCGGATACGCAGTATTTT.

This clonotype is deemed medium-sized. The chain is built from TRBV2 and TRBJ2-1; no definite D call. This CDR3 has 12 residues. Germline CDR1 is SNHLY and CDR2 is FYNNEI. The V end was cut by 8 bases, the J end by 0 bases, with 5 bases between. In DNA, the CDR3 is TGTGCCAGCGGCAGCTCCTACAATGAGCAGTTCTTC. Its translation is CASGSSYNEQFF.

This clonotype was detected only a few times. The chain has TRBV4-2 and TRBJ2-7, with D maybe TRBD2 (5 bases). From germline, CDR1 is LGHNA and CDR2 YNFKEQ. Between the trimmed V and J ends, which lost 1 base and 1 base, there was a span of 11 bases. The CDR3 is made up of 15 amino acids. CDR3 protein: CASSQGPPGSYEQYF. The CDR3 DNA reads TGTGCCAGCAGCCAAGGGCCCCCGGGGTCCTACGAGCAGTACTTC.

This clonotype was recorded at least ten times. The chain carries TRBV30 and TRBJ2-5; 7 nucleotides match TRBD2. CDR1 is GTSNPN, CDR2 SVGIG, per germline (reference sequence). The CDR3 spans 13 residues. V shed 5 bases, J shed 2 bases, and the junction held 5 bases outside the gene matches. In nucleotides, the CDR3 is TGTGCCTGGCGACCGGGGGGACAAGAGACCCAGTACTTC. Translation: CAWRPGGQETQYF.

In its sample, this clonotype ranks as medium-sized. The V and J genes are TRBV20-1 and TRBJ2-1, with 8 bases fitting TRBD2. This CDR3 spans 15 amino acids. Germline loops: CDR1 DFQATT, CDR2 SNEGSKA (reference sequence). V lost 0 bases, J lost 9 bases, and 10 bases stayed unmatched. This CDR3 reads CSARDPDSGTGEQFF. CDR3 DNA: TGCAGTGCTAGAGATCCCGATAGCGGGACGGGTGAGCAGTTCTTC.

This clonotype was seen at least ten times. The CDR3 bases are TGCAGTGCTCGGGACTCCCGAGACTCCTACGAGCAGTACTTC. This translates into CSARDSRDSYEQYF. The genes are TRBV20-1 and TRBJ2-7; maybe TRBD2 (6 bases). Trimming shortened V by 5 bases and J by 0 bases, and 14 bases separated the two germline ends. There are 14 residues in the CDR3. Germline CDR1 and CDR2: DFQATT and SNEGSKA (reference sequence).

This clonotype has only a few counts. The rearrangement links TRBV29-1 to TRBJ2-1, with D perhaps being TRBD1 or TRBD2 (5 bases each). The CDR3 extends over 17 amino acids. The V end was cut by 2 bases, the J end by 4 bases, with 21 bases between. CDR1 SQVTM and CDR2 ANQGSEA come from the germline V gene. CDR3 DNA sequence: TGCAGCGTTGAACCCCCTGGGGGACCCTTTCTATACAATGAGCAGTTCTTC. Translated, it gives CSVEPPGGPFLYNEQFF.

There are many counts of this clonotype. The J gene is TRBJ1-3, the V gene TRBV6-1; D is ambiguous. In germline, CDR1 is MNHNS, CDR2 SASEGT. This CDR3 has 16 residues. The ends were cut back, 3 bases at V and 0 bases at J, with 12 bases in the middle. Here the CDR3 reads CASSDGPYRSGNTIYF. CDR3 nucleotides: TGTGCCAGCAGTGACGGGCCGTATCGCTCTGGAAACACCATATATTTT.

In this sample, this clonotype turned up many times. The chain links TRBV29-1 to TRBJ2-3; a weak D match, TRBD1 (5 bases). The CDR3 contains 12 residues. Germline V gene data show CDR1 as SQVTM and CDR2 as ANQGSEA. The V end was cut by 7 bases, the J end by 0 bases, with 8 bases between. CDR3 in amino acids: CSGRQSTDTQYF. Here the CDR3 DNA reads TGCAGCGGCCGACAGAGCACAGATACGCAGTATTTT.

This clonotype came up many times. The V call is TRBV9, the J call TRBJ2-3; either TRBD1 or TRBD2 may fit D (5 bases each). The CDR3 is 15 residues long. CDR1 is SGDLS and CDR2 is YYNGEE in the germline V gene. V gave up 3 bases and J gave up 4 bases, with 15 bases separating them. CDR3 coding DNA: TGTGCCAGCAGCGAGAGGGGCCGGGGAGCAGATACGCAGTATTTT. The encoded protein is CASSERGRGADTQYF.

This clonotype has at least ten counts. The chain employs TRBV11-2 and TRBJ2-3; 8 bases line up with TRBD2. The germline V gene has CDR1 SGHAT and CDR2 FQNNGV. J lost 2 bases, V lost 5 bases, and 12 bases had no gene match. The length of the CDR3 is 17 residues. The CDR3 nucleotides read TGTGCCAGCAGCCCGCCGGGAGGGGCGGGGACCACAGATACGCAGTATTTT. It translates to CASSPPGGAGTTDTQYF.

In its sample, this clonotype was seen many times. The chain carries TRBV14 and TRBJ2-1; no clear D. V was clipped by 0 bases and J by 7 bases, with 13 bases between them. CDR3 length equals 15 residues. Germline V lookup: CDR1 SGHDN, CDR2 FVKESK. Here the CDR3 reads CASSQESAHGNEQFF. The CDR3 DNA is TGTGCCAGCAGCCAAGAAAGCGCACACGGGAATGAGCAGTTCTTC.

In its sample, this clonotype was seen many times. The DNA of the CDR3 is TGTGCCAGCAGACAAAACGGGAGGACAGGAACCGGGGAGCTGTTTTTT. Protein: CASRQNGRTGTGELFF. This chain uses TRBV27 with TRBJ2-2; D is possibly TRBD1 or TRBD2 (7 bases each). Germline V gene sequence: CDR1 MNHEY, CDR2 SMNVEV (reference sequence). The ends were cut back, 6 bases at V and 5 bases at J, with 19 bases in the middle. The CDR3 is 16 amino acids.

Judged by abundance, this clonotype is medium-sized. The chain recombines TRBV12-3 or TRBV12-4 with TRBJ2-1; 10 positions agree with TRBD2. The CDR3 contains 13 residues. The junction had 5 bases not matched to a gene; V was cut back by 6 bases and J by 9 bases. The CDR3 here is CASRGVAGGEQFF. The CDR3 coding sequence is TGTGCCAGCAGAGGAGTAGCGGGAGGTGAGCAGTTCTTC.

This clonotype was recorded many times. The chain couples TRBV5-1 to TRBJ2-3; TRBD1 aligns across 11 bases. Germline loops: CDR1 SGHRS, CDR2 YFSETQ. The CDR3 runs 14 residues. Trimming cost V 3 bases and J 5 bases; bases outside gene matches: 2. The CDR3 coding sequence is TGCGCCAGCAGCTACGGGACAGGGGGAGATACGCAGTATTTT. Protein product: CASSYGTGGDTQYF.

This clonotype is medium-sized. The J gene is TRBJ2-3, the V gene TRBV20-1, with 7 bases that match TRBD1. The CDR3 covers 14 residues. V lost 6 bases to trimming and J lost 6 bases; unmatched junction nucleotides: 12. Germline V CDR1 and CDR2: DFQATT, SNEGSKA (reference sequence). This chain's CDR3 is CSATDLNRGDTQYF. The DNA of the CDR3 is TGCAGTGCCACAGACCTAAACAGGGGTGATACGCAGTATTTT.

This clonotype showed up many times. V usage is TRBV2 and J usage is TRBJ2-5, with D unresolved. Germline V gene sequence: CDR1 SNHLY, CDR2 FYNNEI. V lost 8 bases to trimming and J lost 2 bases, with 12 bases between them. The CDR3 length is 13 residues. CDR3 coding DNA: TGTGCCAGCGCTTGGCGGTTACAAGAGACCCAGTACTTC. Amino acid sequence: CASAWRLQETQYF.

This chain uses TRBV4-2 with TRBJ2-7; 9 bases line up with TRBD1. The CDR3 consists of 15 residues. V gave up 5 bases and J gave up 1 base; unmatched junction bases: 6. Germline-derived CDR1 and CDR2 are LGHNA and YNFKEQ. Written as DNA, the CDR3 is TGTGCCAGCAGCTACCCCGGGACAGGGTCCTACGAGCAGTACTTC. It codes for CASSYPGTGSYEQYF.

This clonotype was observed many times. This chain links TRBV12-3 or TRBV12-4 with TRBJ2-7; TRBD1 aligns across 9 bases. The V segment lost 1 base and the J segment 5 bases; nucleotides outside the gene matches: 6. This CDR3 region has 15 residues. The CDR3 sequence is CASSLGTGVSHEQYF. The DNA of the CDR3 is TGTGCCAGCAGTTTAGGGACAGGGGTGTCCCACGAGCAGTACTTC.